Following are 30 T cell receptor beta chains from one sample sequenced in a study of blood T cell repertoires in COVID-19 (TCRdb year 2020). Library preparation employed the immunoSEQ multiplex PCR assay. TCRdb's version of the immuneACCESS table is confined to in-frame rearrangements and falls short of the full clone set. An unresolved V gene accounts for under half of the shortfall where checked; the remainder is of unknown origin. Here the sample has some 250,000 clones; around 80% occur a single time. The top ten clonotypes cover approximately 9% of the sample. Sequencing was performed on peripheral blood. Receptors were obtained from a man in his forties with active or convalescent COVID-19.

J is TRBJ1-5 and V is TRBV19; TRBD1 aligns across 9 bases. Germline values: CDR1 LNHDA, CDR2 SQIVND (reference sequence). Trimming took 6 bases from V and 2 from J; bases not matched to a gene: 5. CDR3 length equals 15 residues. The DNA of the CDR3 is TGTGCCAGTAGCCCGGGACAGGGAGGCAATCAGCCCCAGCATTTT. Translation gives CASSPGQGGNQPQHF.

This chain joins TRBV30 and TRBJ1-1, with a tentative D call TRBD1 (6 bases). The germline CDR1 and CDR2 sequences are GTSNPN and SVGIG (reference sequence). CDR3 length equals 17 residues. The germline V and J ends were trimmed by 0 bases and 0 bases, with 17 bases remaining between them. The CDR3 DNA reads TGTGCCTGGAGTGTACCCTCCTGGACAGCCATGAACACTGAAGCTTTCTTT. It specifies CAWSVPSWTAMNTEAFF.

The V call is TRBV30, the J call TRBJ1-6, with D perhaps TRBD1 (5 bases). The CDR3 is 15 residues long. CDR1 is GTSNPN, CDR2 SVGIG, per germline (reference sequence). V lost 5 bases and J lost 7, with 18 bases in between. CDR3 nucleotides: TGTGCCTGGGATCAACTGGGGCCTGGGAATTCACCCCTCCACTTT. It yields the protein CAWDQLGPGNSPLHF.

This chain connects TRBV5-1 to TRBJ2-7; 12 nucleotides line up with TRBD2. Germline V gene lookup returns CDR1 SGHRS and CDR2 YFSETQ. Trimming at V came to 3 bases and at J to 5 bases, leaving 9 bases not matched to a gene. CDR3 length equals 16 residues. CDR3 DNA sequence: TGCGCCAGCAGCTCGAGAGGACTAGCGGGATCTCACGAGCAGTACTTC. As protein: CASSSRGLAGSHEQYF.

There are a few counts of this clone. The CDR3 bases are TGTGCCAGCAGCTTAGGGGCTAGCGGGAGCCCCACAGATACGCAGTATTTT. Its translation is CASSLGASGSPTDTQYF. The rearrangement links TRBV11-3 to TRBJ2-3; 10 nucleotides align to TRBD2. V trimming: 1 base; J trimming: 2 bases; junction bases outside the gene matches: 6. This CDR3 spans 17 amino acids. CDR1 is SGHNT and CDR2 is YENEEA in the germline V gene.

This clone was recorded a few times. This chain joins TRBV6-1 and TRBJ1-1; D possibly corresponds to TRBD1 (5 bases). V was cut by 3 bases and J by 2 bases, with 13 bases left in between. The germline V gene encodes CDR1 MNHNS and CDR2 SASEGT. This CDR3 contains 15 residues. The CDR3, as DNA: TGTGCCAGCAGTGATTCCAAGGGGTATAACACTGAAGCTTTCTTT. Residues: CASSDSKGYNTEAFF.

The V and J genes are TRBV5-1 and TRBJ2-1, with D tentatively TRBD2 (6 bases). CDR1 and CDR2 from the germline V gene are SGHRS and YFSETQ. Trimming removed 4 bases from V and 13 bases from J, with 27 bases in between. The CDR3 is 16 amino acids. CDR3 nucleotide sequence: TGCGCCAGCAGCCCCCAAGCCACCCTTGGGGGGACGAATCAGTTCTTC. It translates to CASSPQATLGGTNQFF. Full variable domain (missing parts from reference TRBV5-1 and TRBJ2-1): KAGVTQTPRYLIKTRGQQVTLSCSPISGHRSVSWYQQTPGQGLQFLFEYFSETQRNKGNFPGRFSGRQFSNSRSEMNVSTLELGDSALYLCASSPQATLGGTNQFFGPGTRLTVL.

This sequence joins TRBV19 and TRBJ1-5; no reliable D call. V lost 7 bases to trimming and J lost 0 bases, with 13 bases between them. There are 15 residues in the CDR3. The germline V gene has CDR1 LNHDA and CDR2 SQIVND (reference sequence). The CDR3: CASKESANSNQPQHF. The CDR3 DNA is TGTGCCAGTAAGGAGTCAGCCAATAGCAATCAGCCCCAGCATTTT.

The V gene is TRBV12-3 or TRBV12-4, the J gene TRBJ1-1; tentative D call: TRBD1 (5 bases). V lost 5 bases, J lost 9 bases, and 16 bases lay in between. The CDR3 length is 13 residues. The CDR3 sequence: CASSGLGGTKAFF. The CDR3 coding sequence is TGTGCCAGCAGTGGGTTGGGGGGAACTAAAGCTTTCTTT.

This sequence joins TRBV2 and TRBJ1-1; tentatively, D is TRBD1 (6 bases). Trimming pared 4 bases from V and 0 bases from J, leaving 9 bases between. The CDR3 length is 14 residues. CDR1 is SNHLY, CDR2 FYNNEI, per germline. CDR3 in amino acids: CASSAQGLNTEAFF. Written as DNA, the CDR3 is TGTGCCAGCAGTGCTCAGGGGCTGAACACTGAAGCTTTCTTT.

This chain connects TRBV7-6 to TRBJ1-3; 8 bases match TRBD1. CDR1 SGHVS and CDR2 FNYEAQ come from the germline V gene. The CDR3 loop spans 15 amino acids. Trimming cost V 4 bases and J 5 bases; bases outside gene matches: 7. CDR3 nucleotides: TGTGCCAGCAGCTCAGCGGGACAGGCGAGAAACACCATATATTTT. Amino acid sequence: CASSSAGQARNTIYF.

The CDR3 DNA is TGTGCCAGCAGCGACGAGGACAGGGGGTACAATGAGCAGTTCTTC. Its translation is CASSDEDRGYNEQFF. V and J are TRBV5-4 and TRBJ2-1; 10 bases align to TRBD1. The CDR3 is 15 residues long. V lost 4 bases, J lost 4 bases, and 5 bases stayed unmatched. The germline CDR1 and CDR2 sequences are SGHNT and YYREEE (reference sequence).

J is TRBJ2-5 and V is TRBV24-1; a possible D gene is TRBD1 (6 bases). Germline assignment: CDR1 KGHDR and CDR2 SFDVKD. The CDR3 totals 11 residues. V was cut by 9 bases and J by 4 bases, with 8 bases left in between. CDR3 sequence: CATATGETQYF. CDR3 DNA sequence: TGTGCCACCGCGACAGGAGAGACCCAGTACTTC.

The table lists this clone with a few counts. This chain uses TRBV5-1 with TRBJ2-7; no definite D call. V was trimmed by 0 bases and J by 6 bases, leaving 13 bases between them. Germline CDR1 is SGHRS and CDR2 is YFSETQ. The CDR3 length is 14 residues. The CDR3 region is CASSLGQAVREQYF. The DNA for the CDR3 is TGCGCCAGCAGCTTGGGGCAGGCTGTACGCGAGCAGTACTTC.

This chain links TRBV15 with TRBJ2-2, with TRBD1 matching 10 bases. Germline V gene lookup returns CDR1 LNHNV and CDR2 YYDKDF (reference sequence). Trimming took 4 bases from V and 6 from J; bases not matched to a gene: 5. This CDR3 region has 15 residues. The CDR3 DNA sequence: TGTGCCACCAGCACCGGACAGGGGGGGCCCGGGGAGCTGTTTTTT. As protein: CATSTGQGGPGELFF.

The chain employs TRBV7-2 and TRBJ2-3; 10 bases align to TRBD2. CDR1 is SGHTA, CDR2 FQGNSA, per germline. V lost 4 bases and J lost 4; bases outside the gene matches: 8. The CDR3 spans 16 residues. CDR3 in DNA: TGTGCCAGCAGCTCGCGGCGAGCGGGAGGGGCAGATACGCAGTATTTT. As protein: CASSSRRAGGADTQYF.

J is TRBJ2-1 and V is TRBV6-2 or TRBV6-3, with a tentative D call TRBD1 (6 bases). Germline V gives CDR1 MNHEY, CDR2 SVGEGT. V lost 2 bases and J lost 7, with 15 bases in between. This CDR3 comprises 15 residues. CDR3 bases: TGTGCCAGCAGTTACGCCTGGACAGTCAAAAATGAGCAGTTCTTC. Its protein product is CASSYAWTVKNEQFF.

This sequence joins TRBV27 and TRBJ1-1; TRBD1 matches at 7 bases. The germline V gene has CDR1 MNHEY and CDR2 SMNVEV (reference sequence). Trimming took 7 bases from V and 4 from J; bases not matched to a gene: 12. This CDR3 comprises 15 residues. CDR3 sequence: CASMYQGVEATEAFF. Here the CDR3 DNA reads TGTGCCAGCATGTATCAGGGGGTGGAGGCCACTGAAGCTTTCTTT.

This clone was seen a few times. This chain connects TRBV5-1 to TRBJ2-1; 10 positions agree with TRBD2. Germline CDR1 and CDR2: SGHRS and YFSETQ. This CDR3 contains 15 residues. V gave up 6 bases and J gave up 4 bases; unmatched junction bases: 7. For the CDR3, the DNA is TGCGCCAGCACCGTAGCGGGGGGAACGTACAATGAGCAGTTCTTC. Protein sequence: CASTVAGGTYNEQFF.

The chain couples TRBV11-2 to TRBJ1-2; 7 nucleotides align to TRBD1. From germline, CDR1 is SGHAT and CDR2 FQNNGV. This CDR3 has 13 residues. Trimming cost V 0 bases and J 6 bases; bases outside gene matches: 1. The CDR3 protein is CASSLEGTDGYTF. CDR3 bases: TGTGCCAGCAGCTTAGAAGGGACAGATGGCTACACCTTC.

In this sample, this clone turned up a few times. The chain uses TRBV19 and TRBJ1-5; D is uncertain. Germline CDR1 reads LNHDA; CDR2 reads SQIVND (reference sequence). The CDR3 covers 15 residues. Trimming took off 5 bases at V and 0 bases at J, with 11 bases between the two ends. The CDR3 DNA sequence: TGTGCCAGTAGTGCGCCAGGATATAGCAATCAGCCCCAGCATTTT. It encodes CASSAPGYSNQPQHF.

The chain joins TRBV2 to TRBJ2-1; 8 bases agree with TRBD2. There are 14 residues in the CDR3. The germline V gene has CDR1 SNHLY and CDR2 FYNNEI. J was trimmed by 10 bases and V by 1 base; bases with no gene match: 6. The CDR3, as DNA: TGTGCCAGCAGTGAAGAAGGGACTAGTGGCGAGCAGTTCTTC. As protein: CASSEEGTSGEQFF.

This clone was detected only a few times. The chain carries TRBV7-9 and TRBJ2-5, with D hard to call. The CDR3 length is 15 residues. Germline assignment: CDR1 SEHNR and CDR2 FQNEAQ (reference sequence). The V end lost 5 bases, the J end lost 0 bases, and 13 bases lay between the germline ends. The CDR3 here is CASSPLPGYQETQYF. The CDR3 region has the DNA TGTGCCAGCAGCCCTCTCCCCGGTTACCAAGAGACCCAGTACTTC.

The chain carries TRBV7-2 and TRBJ2-2; 10 nucleotides match TRBD1. After removal of 4 bases from V and 5 bases from J, the junction contained 1 base not matched to a gene. This CDR3 is 14 amino acids long. CDR1 is SGHTA, CDR2 FQGNSA, per germline. CDR3 protein: CASSSGQGTGELFF. The CDR3 DNA is TGTGCCAGCAGCTCGGGACAGGGGACCGGGGAGCTGTTTTTT.

The chain recombines TRBV5-8 with TRBJ2-6, with D unclear. The CDR3 spans 14 residues. V dropped 4 bases and J dropped 1 base, with 6 bases sitting between them. CDR1 SGHTS and CDR2 YDEGEE come from the germline V gene. Here the CDR3 DNA reads TGTGCCAGCAGCCCGACTTCTGGGGCCAACGTCCTGACTTTC. Amino acids: CASSPTSGANVLTF.

This clone appeared a few times. This CDR3 is CASSRGLAGSYEQYF. CDR3 in DNA: TGTGCCAGCAGCCGAGGACTAGCGGGGTCCTACGAGCAGTACTTC. The gene calls are TRBV5-6 and TRBJ2-7; 12 nucleotides line up with TRBD2. This CDR3 comprises 15 residues. Germline V gives CDR1 SGHDT, CDR2 YYEEEE. V was clipped by 4 bases and J by 1 base; unmatched bases: 3.

The rearrangement uses TRBV5-1 and TRBJ2-7, with D possibly matching TRBD2 (6 bases). Trimming stripped 2 bases from V and 5 bases from J, with 11 bases between. The length of the CDR3 is 13 residues. Per the germline V gene, CDR1 is SGHRS and CDR2 is YFSETQ. The CDR3: CASSFGGNNEQYF. CDR3 bases: TGCGCCAGCAGCTTCGGCGGGAACAACGAGCAGTACTTC.

The chain joins TRBV29-1 to TRBJ2-7; weak D call: TRBD2 (5 bases). The germline V and J ends were trimmed by 6 bases and 1 base, with 13 bases remaining between them. Germline V gene lookup returns CDR1 SQVTM and CDR2 ANQGSEA. The CDR3 is 13 residues long. The CDR3 bases are TGCAGCGTAAGAGGGTTTAGGTCCTACGAGCAGTACTTC. This encodes CSVRGFRSYEQYF.

This clone has more than one count but fewer than ten. The chain joins TRBV10-3 to TRBJ1-4; D not certain. CDR1 and CDR2 (germline): ENHRY, SYGVKD. The CDR3 totals 14 residues. Trimming took 1 base from V and 8 from J, leaving 11 bases between them. CDR3 sequence reads: CAISEWGVSEKLFF. In nucleotides, the CDR3 is TGTGCCATCAGTGAGTGGGGAGTCAGCGAAAAACTGTTTTTT.

V is TRBV7-2 and J is TRBJ2-5; the D is unclear. The CDR3 covers 15 residues. Per germline, CDR1 SGHTA and CDR2 FQGNSA. Trimming stripped 3 bases from V and 1 base from J, with 12 bases between. For the CDR3, the DNA is TGTGCCAGCAGCTTCGGAGAGAGTGTCCAAGAGACCCAGTACTTC. Translated: CASSFGESVQETQYF.